The 17 T cell receptor beta chains in this list originate from one sample, sequenced in a study of identifying expanded T cells in peripheral blood. Some clones are missing from TCRdb's copy, which holds only in-frame ones; the method was immunoSEQ multiplex PCR. The sample contains tens of thousands of clones, 70% to 90% of which appear only once. Sequencing was performed on blood. Receptor source: a person aged 18-70 years in good health.

This clone appeared a single time. The chain couples TRBV6-5 to TRBJ2-1, with 9 bases that match TRBD2. J gave up 1 base and V 5 bases, and 3 bases lay outside the gene matches. CDR1 MNHEY and CDR2 SVGAGI come from the germline V gene. There are 15 residues in the CDR3. The CDR3 coding sequence is TGTGCCAGCAGTCTAACTAGCGGGTCCTACAATGAGCAGTTCTTC. The encoded protein is CASSLTSGSYNEQFF.

This sequence joins TRBV5-4 and TRBJ2-7; maybe TRBD2 (7 bases). V was shortened by 4 bases and J by 2 bases, with 19 bases between the two germline ends. This CDR3 is 16 amino acids long. CDR1 and CDR2 (germline): SGHNT, YYREEE (reference sequence). The CDR3 bases are TGTGCCAGCAGCCGAGCGGGGACAATTTATGCCTACGAGCAGTACTTC. This encodes CASSRAGTIYAYEQYF. Filled out from reference TRBV5-4 and TRBJ2-7, the complete variable domain reads ETGVTQSPTHLIKTRGQQVTLRCSSQSGHNTVSWYQQALGQGPQFIFQYYREEENGRGNFPPRFSGLQFPNYSSELNVNALELDDSALYLCASSRAGTIYAYEQYFGPGTRLTVT.

This rearrangement joins TRBV2 to TRBJ2-7, with TRBD1 identical over 11 bases. From germline, CDR1 is SNHLY and CDR2 FYNNEI. The CDR3 length is 14 residues. V lost 4 bases and J lost 5; bases outside the gene matches: 4. The CDR3 protein is CASSAGQGGDEQYF. As DNA, the CDR3 is TGTGCCAGCAGTGCGGGACAGGGGGGAGACGAGCAGTACTTC.

Only a few counts were recorded for this clone. This chain connects TRBV28 to TRBJ2-1; the match to TRBD2 covers 8 bases. V was pared by 3 bases and J by 10 bases, with 14 bases of the junction left unmatched. The CDR3 has 16 amino acids. In germline, CDR1 is MDHEN, CDR2 SYDVKM. CDR3 sequence reads: CASSFSSSGSIGEQFF. CDR3 DNA: TGTGCCAGCAGTTTTAGTTCCAGCGGGAGTATTGGCGAGCAGTTCTTC.

The V call is TRBV7-2, the J call TRBJ2-7; 7 bases line up with TRBD2. The CDR3 is made up of 15 amino acids. In germline, CDR1 is SGHTA, CDR2 FQGNSA. Trimming at V came to 5 bases and at J to 1 base, leaving 8 bases not matched to a gene. CDR3 nucleotide sequence: TGTGCCAGCAGCGTGGTGGGCGGGGGTTCCTACGAGCAGTACTTC. This translates into CASSVVGGGSYEQYF.

This clone was picked up one time. V usage is TRBV28 and J usage is TRBJ2-1, with TRBD2 as a possible D gene (6 bases). The CDR3 loop spans 19 amino acids. The V gene lost 1 base and the J gene lost 8 bases, with 27 bases spanning the gap. Germline V gene data show CDR1 as MDHEN and CDR2 as SYDVKM. For the CDR3, the DNA is TGTGCCAGCAGTTTATTCCCTCGTCTGGGAGGAAGGTCATCAGATGAGCAGTTCTTC. Amino acid sequence: CASSLFPRLGGRSSDEQFF.

The rearrangement uses TRBV13 and TRBJ2-7, with 13 bases matching TRBD2. CDR1 and CDR2 (germline): PRHDT, FYEKMQ (reference sequence). The length of the CDR3 is 16 residues. V shed 3 bases and J 3 bases; nucleotides not matched to a gene: 5. CDR3 coding DNA: TGTGCCAGCAGCTTGGGACTAGCGGGAAGCTACTACGAGCAGTACTTC. Translating it yields CASSLGLAGSYYEQYF.

The chain recombines TRBV4-2 with TRBJ1-6, with 7 bases matching TRBD1. The J segment lost 9 bases and the V segment lost 4 bases, leaving 9 bases of the junction unmatched. The CDR3 sequence is 15 residues long. Germline assignment: CDR1 LGHNA and CDR2 YNFKEQ. The CDR3 protein is CASSPNRDSRSPLHF. In nucleotides, the CDR3 is TGTGCCAGCAGCCCGAATAGGGACAGCCGTTCACCCCTCCACTTT.

The V and J genes are TRBV5-4 and TRBJ1-1; D is unclear. The CDR3 is 14 residues long. V lost 4 bases to trimming and J lost 0 bases, with 10 bases between them. Germline values: CDR1 SGHNT, CDR2 YYREEE (reference sequence). The CDR3 loop reads CASSPGLLNTEAFF. Here the CDR3 DNA reads TGTGCCAGCAGCCCAGGACTCCTGAACACTGAAGCTTTCTTT.

The chain's CDR3 is CASKETQGYTF. The CDR3 DNA reads as TGTGCCAGCAAGGAGACCCAGGGCTACACCTTC. The chain has TRBV6-5 and TRBJ1-2; D ambiguous. Germline V gives CDR1 MNHEY, CDR2 SVGAGI. This CDR3 contains 11 residues. Trimming removed 7 bases at V and 8 bases at J, with 11 bases between.

The V gene is TRBV4-3, the J gene TRBJ2-3, with TRBD2 matching over 8 bases. This CDR3 is built from 14 residues. Germline trimming cut 8 bases from V and 3 bases from J; bases unmatched to any gene: 7. CDR1 and CDR2 (germline): LGHNA, YSLEER. The CDR3 reads CASRSGSGTDTQYF. The CDR3 bases are TGCGCCAGCCGCAGCGGGAGTGGTACAGATACGCAGTATTTT.

The genes are TRBV6-5 and TRBJ2-1; D is uncertain. V was trimmed by 5 bases and J by 12 bases, leaving 17 bases between them. Germline V gene lookup returns CDR1 MNHEY and CDR2 SVGAGI. The length of the CDR3 is 13 residues. The CDR3: CASSPRATFWQFF. CDR3 in DNA: TGTGCCAGCAGTCCCCGGGCTACGTTTTGGCAGTTCTTC.

This clone was detected only once. J is TRBJ2-1 and V is TRBV4-1; a weak D match, TRBD2 (5 bases). Germline values: CDR1 MGHRA, CDR2 YSYEKL. Trimming pared 3 bases from V and 7 bases from J, leaving 16 bases between. The CDR3 totals 15 residues. CDR3 DNA: TGCGCCAGCAGCCAGGATAGCGAGACCTGGAATGAGCAGTTCTTC. Its protein is CASSQDSETWNEQFF.

V and J are TRBV7-2 and TRBJ2-3, with 10 bases fitting TRBD2. This CDR3 has 16 amino acids. V lost 5 bases, J lost 3 bases, and 8 bases stayed unmatched. The germline V gene has CDR1 SGHTA and CDR2 FQGNSA. CDR3 region: CASSPRLAGRTDTQYF. In DNA form, the CDR3 reads TGTGCCAGCAGCCCCAGACTAGCGGGTAGGACAGATACGCAGTATTTT.

V and J are TRBV2 and TRBJ2-1, with 8 bases fitting TRBD1. The CDR3 loop spans 13 amino acids. Trimming took 9 bases from V and 5 from J; bases not matched to a gene: 6. CDR1 and CDR2 (germline): SNHLY, FYNNEI. CDR3 in amino acids: CASNRGLNNEQFF. Written as DNA, the CDR3 is TGTGCCAGTAACAGGGGGTTGAACAATGAGCAGTTCTTC.

The chain recombines TRBV6-5 with TRBJ2-3; D ambiguous. Germline CDR1 reads MNHEY; CDR2 reads SVGAGI. This CDR3 is built from 13 residues. Trimming took off 5 bases at V and 6 bases at J, with 12 bases between the two ends. The DNA of the CDR3 is TGTGCCAGCAGTCCGCCGCCGGGTGATACGCAGTATTTT. Translating gives CASSPPPGDTQYF.

This clone was detected once. This chain connects TRBV27 to TRBJ2-7, with D maybe TRBD2 (6 bases). This CDR3 is 14 amino acids long. V lost 3 bases, J lost 5 bases, and 14 bases lay in between. Germline V lookup: CDR1 MNHEY, CDR2 SMNVEV (reference sequence). CDR3 nucleotides: TGTGCCAGCAGTTTTCGGCGGGGCAGAGACGAGCAGTACTTC. It codes for CASSFRRGRDEQYF.